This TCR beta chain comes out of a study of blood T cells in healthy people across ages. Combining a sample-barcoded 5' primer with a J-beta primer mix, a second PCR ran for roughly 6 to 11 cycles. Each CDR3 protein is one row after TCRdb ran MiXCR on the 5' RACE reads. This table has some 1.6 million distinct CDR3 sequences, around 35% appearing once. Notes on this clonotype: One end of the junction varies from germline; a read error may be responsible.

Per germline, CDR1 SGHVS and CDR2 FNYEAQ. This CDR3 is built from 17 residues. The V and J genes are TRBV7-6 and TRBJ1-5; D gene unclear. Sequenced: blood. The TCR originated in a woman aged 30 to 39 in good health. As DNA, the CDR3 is TGTGCCAGTAGCTTAGGATCCGGAGACTATAGCGATCAGCCCCAGCATTTT. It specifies CASSLGSGDYSDQPQHF.